The 18 T cell receptor beta chains below all came from one sample that was sequenced in a study of blood T cell repertoires in COVID-19. The assay was immunoSEQ multiplex PCR, and TCRdb's table has in-frame clones only and misses some. The repertoire has around 100,000 clones, roughly 84% of them found once; the top ten carry about 6.9%. The sample comprised peripheral blood. These receptor sequences come from a man under 40 in a cohort sampled during active COVID-19.

The chain has TRBV7-9 and TRBJ1-2; D remains unclear. Germline values: CDR1 SEHNR, CDR2 FQNEAQ (reference sequence). CDR3 length: 11 residues. Trimming took off 8 bases at V and 4 bases at J, with 8 bases between the two ends. Here the CDR3 reads CASHSLYGYTF. The CDR3 coding sequence is TGTGCCAGCCACTCACTCTATGGCTACACCTTC.

The gene calls are TRBV5-1 and TRBJ2-1; perhaps TRBD1 as D (5 bases). V shed 1 base and J shed 3 bases, with 8 bases lying between them. Germline lookup yields CDR1 SGHRS and CDR2 YFSETQ. This CDR3 is 14 amino acids long. CDR3 DNA sequence: TGCGCCAGCAGCTTGCAGGGAAACTACAATGAGCAGTTCTTC. Its translation is CASSLQGNYNEQFF.

The chain joins TRBV5-1 to TRBJ2-3, with 7 bases identical to TRBD1. The CDR3 spans 17 residues. Per germline, CDR1 SGHRS and CDR2 YFSETQ. With 2 bases clipped from V and 0 bases from J, the junction kept 9 bases outside the gene matches. The CDR3 coding sequence is TGCGCCAGCAGCTTAAGGGACAGAAGAATCAGCACAGATACGCAGTATTTT. Residues: CASSLRDRRISTDTQYF.

This clone appeared once. The chain employs TRBV2 and TRBJ1-4; maybe TRBD1 (5 bases). The CDR3 extends over 12 amino acids. Germline V gene sequence: CDR1 SNHLY, CDR2 FYNNEI. The CDR3 DNA sequence: TGTGCTATAAGGGGCAGTGATGAAAAACTGTTTTTT. Encoded protein: CAIRGSDEKLFF.

Comment on this clone: One end of the junction fails to match germline, which may point to a read error. Here the CDR3 reads CASSQTSGGYSEQFF. As DNA, the CDR3 is TGTGCCAGCAGCCAGACTAGCGGGGGGTACAGTGAGCAGTTCTTC. The rearrangement uses TRBV9 and TRBJ2-1; 13 bases align to TRBD2. Per germline, CDR1 SGDLS and CDR2 YYNGEE. CDR3 length: 15 amino acids. The full variable domain, completed using reference TRBV9 and TRBJ2-1, is DSGVTQTPKHLITATGQRVTLRCSPRSGDLSVYWYQQSLDQGLQFLIQYYNGEERAKGNILERFSAQQFPDLHSELNLSSLELGDSALYFCASSQTSGGYSEQFFGPGTRLTVL.

CDR3 sequence: CASEGLPREKLFF. CDR3 in DNA: TGTGCCAGCGAGGGCCTGCCGCGGGAAAAACTGTTTTTT. V and J are TRBV25-1 and TRBJ1-4; no clear D. V gave up 8 bases and J gave up 8 bases, with 15 bases separating them. Germline V lookup: CDR1 MGHDK, CDR2 SYGVNS. CDR3 size: 13 residues.

The chain combines TRBV16 with TRBJ1-4, with D possibly matching TRBD1 (6 bases). Germline-derived CDR1 and CDR2 are KGHSY and FQNENV. CDR3 length: 16 amino acids. The V end lost 0 bases, the J end lost 8 bases, and 16 bases lay between the germline ends. The CDR3 DNA follows: TGTGCCAGCAGCCAATCGAGGGGGAGGGAGAAAGAAAAACTGTTTTTT. Translating gives CASSQSRGREKEKLFF.

The chain joins TRBV18 to TRBJ1-1; 10 nucleotides match TRBD1. The CDR3 covers 17 residues. The V and J ends lost 6 bases and 5 bases, in that order; junction bases with no gene match: 15. Germline loops: CDR1 KGHSH, CDR2 LQKENI. CDR3 DNA: TGTGCCAGCTCCCCCCTAAGAACCAGGACAGGGGGGACTGAAGCTTTCTTT. As protein: CASSPLRTRTGGTEAFF.

The V call is TRBV18, the J call TRBJ2-7, with 9 bases lining up with TRBD1. The CDR3 runs 17 residues. The germline V gene has CDR1 KGHSH and CDR2 LQKENI. V shed 1 base, J shed 7 bases, and the junction held 14 bases outside the gene matches. The CDR3 DNA is TGTGCCAGCTCACCACTACAACCGGGACAGGGTCTTTATGAGCAGTACTTC. This encodes CASSPLQPGQGLYEQYF.

V gene TRBV18 combines with J gene TRBJ2-1; 9 bases line up with TRBD1. With 4 bases clipped from V and 5 bases from J, the junction kept 3 bases outside the gene matches. CDR1 KGHSH and CDR2 LQKENI come from the germline V gene. This CDR3 is 14 amino acids long. CDR3 DNA: TGTGCCAGCTCACGGGGACAGGGACACAATGAGCAGTTCTTC. It specifies CASSRGQGHNEQFF.

The chain is built from TRBV5-1 and TRBJ2-2, with TRBD2 matching 7 bases. CDR3 length: 16 residues. V was clipped by 3 bases and J by 1 base; unmatched bases: 6. Germline V gives CDR1 SGHRS, CDR2 YFSETQ. CDR3 protein: CASSWLGGGNTGELFF. In DNA, the CDR3 is TGCGCCAGCAGCTGGTTAGGCGGGGGGAACACCGGGGAGCTGTTTTTT.

The chain recombines TRBV7-3 with TRBJ2-5, with D possibly being TRBD2 (6 bases). CDR1 SGHTA and CDR2 FQGTGA come from the germline V gene. The ends were cut back, 1 base at V and 5 bases at J, with 11 bases in the middle. The CDR3 loop spans 14 amino acids. The CDR3 coding sequence is TGTGCCAGCAGCTTAAATAGCCGGGGGGAGACCCAGTACTTC. Translation gives CASSLNSRGETQYF.

V gene TRBV6-6 combines with J gene TRBJ2-1; 8 nucleotides agree with TRBD1. The CDR3 runs 15 residues. V shed 6 bases and J 3 bases; nucleotides not matched to a gene: 7. Germline V gives CDR1 MNHNY, CDR2 SVGAGI (reference sequence). The CDR3 protein is CASRLTGGFYNEQFF. CDR3 nucleotide sequence: TGTGCCAGCAGACTAACAGGGGGGTTCTACAATGAGCAGTTCTTC.

The V call is TRBV7-8, the J call TRBJ1-5; weak D call: TRBD1 (5 bases). V lost 0 bases to trimming and J lost 6 bases, with 12 bases between them. The CDR3 runs 15 residues. The germline CDR1 and CDR2 sequences are SGHVS and FQNEAQ. CDR3 sequence reads: CASSLALGGSQPQHF. CDR3 nucleotides: TGTGCCAGCAGCTTAGCGCTCGGGGGGAGTCAGCCCCAGCATTTT.

The rearrangement joins TRBV7-3 to TRBJ2-3; D possibly corresponds to TRBD1 (6 bases). V lost 2 bases to trimming and J lost 5 bases, with 11 bases between them. This CDR3 comprises 14 residues. Germline V gives CDR1 SGHTA, CDR2 FQGTGA. In DNA form, the CDR3 reads TGTGCCAGCAGCTTAGCAGGGGTGGGAGATACGCAGTATTTT. Its translation is CASSLAGVGDTQYF.

V usage is TRBV24-1 and J usage is TRBJ2-1; TRBD2 might be the D (7 bases). The CDR3 is made up of 14 amino acids. Per the germline V gene, CDR1 is KGHDR and CDR2 is SFDVKD. Trimming pared 5 bases from V and 3 bases from J, leaving 10 bases between. CDR3 amino acids: CATSAGGLYNEQFF. DNA of the CDR3: TGTGCCACCAGTGCCGGGGGGCTCTACAATGAGCAGTTCTTC.

This clone appeared once. The J gene is TRBJ2-3, the V gene TRBV19; perhaps TRBD2 as D (6 bases). The ends were cut back, 5 bases at V and 9 bases at J, with 15 bases in the middle. The CDR3 contains 13 residues. CDR1 is LNHDA, CDR2 SQIVND, per germline (reference sequence). The chain's CDR3 is CASSSGTLGTQYF. The CDR3 DNA sequence: TGTGCCAGTAGTTCAGGGACTCTCGGCACGCAGTATTTT.

The chain recombines TRBV5-1 with TRBJ1-3; 7 positions match TRBD1. The germline CDR1 and CDR2 sequences are SGHRS and YFSETQ. This CDR3 has 15 residues. The ends lost 3 bases at V and 4 bases at J; junction bases unmatched: 7. The CDR3 DNA is TGCGCCAGCAGCTCGGGACAGAATTTCGGAAACACCATATATTTT. Protein: CASSSGQNFGNTIYF.